The next 7 T cell receptor beta chains were all read from a single sample in a study of CD8+ T cells in alopecia areata. Extracted from the samples, RNA was reverse transcribed into cDNA to serve as the sequencing template. The repertoire was sequenced with immunoSEQ multiplex PCR; TCRdb's copy has only in-frame clones and lacks some. The table has 100,000 to 150,000 clones, around three fifths seen once; the top ten hold less than 5.5%. Source: CD4+ T cells sorted from blood, taken at week 0. The receptors were gathered from a human donor with alopecia areata.

The chain couples TRBV11-2 to TRBJ2-7; D remains unclear. Germline CDR1 and CDR2: SGHAT and FQNNGV. The length of the CDR3 is 16 residues. V was pared by 5 bases and J by 0 bases, with 17 bases between. The CDR3 protein is CASSPQTELVSYEQYF. The CDR3 DNA reads TGTGCCAGCAGCCCACAGACGGAACTTGTCTCCTACGAGCAGTACTTC.

This clone has more than one count but fewer than ten. This chain links TRBV5-1 with TRBJ1-1, with D hard to call. The CDR3 has 16 residues. Trimming left V 0 bases short and J 1 base short, with 13 bases between. The V gene's germline CDR1 is SGHRS and CDR2 YFSETQ. The CDR3 DNA sequence: TGCGCCAGCAGCTTGGTTAGGAATAGACCGAACACTGAAGCTTTCTTT. Translated: CASSLVRNRPNTEAFF.

This clone was observed a handful of times. Written as DNA, the CDR3 is TGCAGCGTTGTCGCGGGAGGGCGATACGAGCAGTACTTC. It yields the protein CSVVAGGRYEQYF. The chain employs TRBV29-1 and TRBJ2-7; TRBD2 agrees at 9 bases. The CDR3 consists of 13 residues. CDR1 is SQVTM and CDR2 is ANQGSEA in the germline V gene. The V and J ends lost 4 bases and 4 bases, in that order; junction bases with no gene match: 5.

This clone has just a few counts. At one of its ends the junction is not consistent with the germline gene, which may arise from a read error. The V call is TRBV5-6, the J call TRBJ2-1; no clear D gene. The CDR3 contains 13 residues. From germline, CDR1 is SGHDT and CDR2 YYEEEE. The CDR3 DNA reads as TGTGCCAGCAGCTGGAAATCCTTCAATGAGCAGTTCTTC. Its translation: CASSWKSFNEQFF. Full variable domain (outside the CDR3, taken from reference TRBV5-6 and TRBJ2-1): DAGVTQSPTHLIKTRGQQVTLRCSPKSGHDTVSWYQQALGQGPQFIFQYYEEEERQRGNFPDRFSGHQFPNYSSELNVNALLLGDSALYLCASSWKSFNEQFFGPGTRLTVL.

CDR3 in amino acids: CASSQPGRSLATEAFF. CDR3 nucleotides: TGTGCCAGCAGCCAACCGGGACGGTCCCTGGCCACTGAAGCTTTCTTT. The rearrangement uses TRBV5-4 and TRBJ1-1; TRBD1 is a possible D gene (5 bases). The V end lost 4 bases, the J end lost 4 bases, and 20 bases lay between the germline ends. The length of the CDR3 is 16 residues. Germline CDR1 SGHNT, CDR2 YYREEE (reference sequence).

This chain's CDR3 is CASRGPGANVLTF. The CDR3 DNA sequence: TGTGCCAGCAGGGGGCCTGGGGCCAACGTCCTGACTTTC. The V gene is TRBV6-6, the J gene TRBJ2-6, with a possible D match to TRBD1 (5 bases). The germline CDR1 and CDR2 sequences are MNHNY and SVGAGI (reference sequence). With 6 bases removed from V and 2 bases from J, the gap between germline ends came to 5 bases. CDR3 length equals 13 residues.

The chain uses TRBV6-5 and TRBJ1-2, with D tentatively TRBD1 (6 bases). The CDR3 has 15 amino acids. Trimming took off 7 bases at V and 4 bases at J, with 19 bases between the two ends. Germline-derived CDR1 and CDR2 are MNHEY and SVGAGI. The CDR3 DNA reads as TGTGCCAGCACCAGGACAGAAAAAGCGCCCTATGGCTACACCTTC. This translates into CASTRTEKAPYGYTF.